The 30 T cell receptor beta chains below all came from one sample that was sequenced in a study of T cells expressing NK-cell markers. No DNA is given; TCRdb re-called the 5' RACE reads and lists each CDR3 protein once. This sample's table reports some 450,000 distinct CDR3 sequences. The sequenced sample was blood T cells: a sorted CD56 or NKG2C T cell subset, CD4+ or CD8+ T cells, or bulk PBMC T cells (not recorded which). These receptors all come from a woman aged 18 to 75 in good health.

The V call is TRBV20-1, the J call TRBJ2-7. The CDR3 extends over 13 amino acids. Germline CDR1 DFQATT, CDR2 SNEGSKA (reference sequence). This CDR3 is CSAASGRAREQYF.

V gene TRBV27 combines with J gene TRBJ2-1; TCRdb proposes TRBD2, but this gene call is untestable without DNA. Looked up from germline, CDR1 is MNHEY and CDR2 is SMNVEV (reference sequence). CDR3 length: 14 residues. CDR3 protein: CASSSGLGYNEQFF.

The CDR3 here is CASSSSLYGYTF. The J gene is TRBJ1-2, the V gene TRBV12-3 or TRBV12-4. There are 12 residues in the CDR3.

The chain uses TRBV7-9 and TRBJ2-7. The germline V gene encodes CDR1 SEHNR and CDR2 FQNEAQ (reference sequence). The CDR3 length is 14 residues. CDR3 loop: CASSLSGAGYEQYF.

The chain is built from TRBV7-8 and TRBJ2-6; the TCRdb call, TRBD1, lacks DNA for checking. This CDR3 comprises 16 residues. Per germline, CDR1 SGHVS and CDR2 FQNEAQ. The CDR3 region is CASSLVWASGANVLTF.

This CDR3 is CASSLTGEIGYTF. J is TRBJ1-2 and V is TRBV5-1; the D gene TCRdb calls, TRBD1, cannot be checked with no DNA. CDR3 length equals 13 residues. The germline gives CDR1 SGHRS, CDR2 YFSETQ.

J is TRBJ2-1 and V is TRBV7-2. CDR3 length: 13 amino acids. The germline V gene has CDR1 SGHTA and CDR2 FQGNSA. The CDR3 loop reads CASSLGWSYEQFF.

This chain joins TRBV30 and TRBJ1-1; TCRdb proposes TRBD1, but this gene call is untestable without DNA. This CDR3 contains 13 residues. CDR1 is GTSNPN, CDR2 SVGIG, per germline (reference sequence). CDR3 sequence: CAWSLLRDSEAFF.

This chain links TRBV29-1 with TRBJ2-1; with no DNA, the TCRdb D assignment of TRBD2 cannot be verified. Germline loops: CDR1 SQVTM, CDR2 ANQGSEA. The CDR3 runs to 16 residues. Here the CDR3 reads CSVEGGTSGSGNEQFF.

This sequence joins TRBV12-3 or TRBV12-4 and TRBJ2-7; TCRdb returns TRBD2, unconfirmable since there is no DNA. The CDR3 is 14 residues long. This CDR3 is CASSLLAGGNEQYF.

V gene TRBV12-3 or TRBV12-4 combines with J gene TRBJ2-2; TCRdb's D gene call, TRBD1, goes unchecked for lack of DNA. This CDR3 has 13 amino acids. The CDR3 sequence: CASLRPLGGELFF.

The chain carries TRBV3-1 and TRBJ1-6; TCRdb returns TRBD1, unconfirmable since there is no DNA. Germline V gene sequence: CDR1 LGHDT, CDR2 YNNKEL (reference sequence). This CDR3 region has 13 residues. The CDR3 reads CASSLGQRSPLHF.

The chain recombines TRBV7-8 with TRBJ2-5; lacking DNA, the TRBD2 call made by TCRdb goes unchecked. The CDR3 runs to 15 residues. Germline V gives CDR1 SGHVS, CDR2 FQNEAQ. This CDR3 reads CASRFMGLARETQYF.

The chain joins TRBV27 to TRBJ2-7; TCRdb proposes TRBD1, but this gene call is untestable without DNA. The CDR3 runs to 15 residues. The germline V gene has CDR1 MNHEY and CDR2 SMNVEV (reference sequence). CDR3 amino acids: CASSRGGRVFYEQYF.

The chain is built from TRBV12-3 or TRBV12-4 and TRBJ2-3. CDR3 size: 15 residues. CDR3 amino acids: CASSINTLGSNTQYF.

J is TRBJ2-2 and V is TRBV27; no DNA is available, so the TRBD1 call from TCRdb remains unchecked. CDR3 length equals 13 residues. Germline assignment: CDR1 MNHEY and CDR2 SMNVEV (reference sequence). The CDR3 here is CASSWGGGGELFF.

The chain uses TRBV3-1 and TRBJ1-2. There are 15 residues in the CDR3. Germline CDR1 and CDR2: LGHDT and YNNKEL (reference sequence). CDR3 in amino acids: CASSQVQGRAYGYTF.

The V gene is TRBV28, the J gene TRBJ2-7. Germline V lookup: CDR1 MDHEN, CDR2 SYDVKM. This CDR3 comprises 12 residues. The CDR3 reads CASSSDNYEQYF.

This chain connects TRBV20-1 to TRBJ2-7; checking the TCRdb D call of TRBD1 is not possible without DNA. Germline lookup yields CDR1 DFQATT and CDR2 SNEGSKA (reference sequence). The CDR3 totals 13 residues. The CDR3 here is CSARKGGVYEQYF.

J is TRBJ2-2 and V is TRBV7-9. Per germline, CDR1 SEHNR and CDR2 FQNEAQ (reference sequence). The CDR3 covers 15 residues. CDR3 sequence reads: CASSLWGANTGELFF.

The chain joins TRBV27 to TRBJ2-1. There are 14 residues in the CDR3. Germline-derived CDR1 and CDR2 are MNHEY and SMNVEV (reference sequence). CDR3 loop: CASSYKFSYNEQFF.

The chain combines TRBV12-3 or TRBV12-4 with TRBJ2-2. This CDR3 is 11 amino acids long. The CDR3 loop is CASSYGLELFF.

The genes are TRBV5-1 and TRBJ2-6. Germline V gene sequence: CDR1 SGHRS, CDR2 YFSETQ. CDR3 length: 14 residues. CDR3 residues: CASIATAGANVLTF.

The chain combines TRBV6-1 with TRBJ2-1; TCRdb's D gene call, TRBD2, goes unchecked for lack of DNA. This CDR3 region has 15 residues. Germline V CDR1 and CDR2: MNHNS, SASEGT. CDR3 sequence: CASSAGLAGYNEQFF.

The gene calls are TRBV6-1 and TRBJ2-7; TCRdb designates TRBD1, a call that cannot be tested without DNA. The CDR3 runs 13 residues. Germline values: CDR1 MNHNS, CDR2 SASEGT. The CDR3: CASSTDRVGEQYF.

The rearrangement joins TRBV9 to TRBJ1-2. This CDR3 has 14 residues. CDR1 SGDLS and CDR2 YYNGEE come from the germline V gene. This CDR3 is CASSEWTANYGYTF.

This chain's CDR3 is CASSQTNARGTDTQYF. This rearrangement joins TRBV9 to TRBJ2-3. This CDR3 contains 16 residues. Germline CDR1 and CDR2: SGDLS and YYNGEE.

The V and J genes are TRBV7-7 and TRBJ2-5; TCRdb indicates TRBD2, and absent DNA this call remains unverified. Germline V gene data show CDR1 as SSHAT and CDR2 as FNYEAQ (reference sequence). The CDR3 length is 16 residues. This chain's CDR3 is CASSPTESLAPETQYF.

V gene TRBV7-6 combines with J gene TRBJ2-2; the TCRdb call, TRBD1, lacks DNA for checking. Germline V lookup: CDR1 SGHVS, CDR2 FNYEAQ. CDR3 length: 15 residues. The CDR3 protein is CASRPTGANTGELFF.

This rearrangement joins TRBV7-9 to TRBJ2-1; TCRdb lists TRBD2, though no DNA is available to test this call. The CDR3 is 16 residues long. Germline-derived CDR1 and CDR2 are SEHNR and FQNEAQ (reference sequence). CDR3 sequence reads: CASSLEWASGTHEQFF.